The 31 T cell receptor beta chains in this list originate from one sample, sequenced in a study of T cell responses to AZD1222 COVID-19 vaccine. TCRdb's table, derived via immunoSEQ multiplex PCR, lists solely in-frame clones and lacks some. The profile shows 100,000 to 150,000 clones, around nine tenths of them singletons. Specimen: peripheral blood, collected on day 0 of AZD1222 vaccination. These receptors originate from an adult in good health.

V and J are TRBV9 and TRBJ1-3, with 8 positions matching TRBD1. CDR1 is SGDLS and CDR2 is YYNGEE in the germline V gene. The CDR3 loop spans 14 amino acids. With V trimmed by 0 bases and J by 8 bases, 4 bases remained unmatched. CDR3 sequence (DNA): TGTGCCAGCAGCGTAGGAGGACAGGGCCACACCATATATTTT. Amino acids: CASSVGGQGHTIYF.

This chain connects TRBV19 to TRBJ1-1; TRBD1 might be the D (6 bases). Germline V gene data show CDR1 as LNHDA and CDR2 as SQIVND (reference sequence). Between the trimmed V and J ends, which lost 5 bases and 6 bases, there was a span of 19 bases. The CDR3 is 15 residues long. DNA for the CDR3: TGTGCCAGTAGTCGTCAGGGACAACTTAGTGCTGAAGCTTTCTTT. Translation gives CASSRQGQLSAEAFF.

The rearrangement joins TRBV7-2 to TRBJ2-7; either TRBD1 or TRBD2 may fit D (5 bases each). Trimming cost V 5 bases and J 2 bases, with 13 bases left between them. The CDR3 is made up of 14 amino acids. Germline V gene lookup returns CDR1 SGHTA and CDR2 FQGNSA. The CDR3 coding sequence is TGTGCCAGCAGCCCCGGGGACGGCCCCTACGAGCAGTACTTC. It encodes CASSPGDGPYEQYF.

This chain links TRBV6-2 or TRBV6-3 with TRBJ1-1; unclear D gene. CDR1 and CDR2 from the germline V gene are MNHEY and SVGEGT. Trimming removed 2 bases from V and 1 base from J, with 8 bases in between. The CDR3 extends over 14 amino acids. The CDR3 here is CASSYEETNTEAFF. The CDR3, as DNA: TGTGCCAGCAGTTACGAGGAGACGAACACTGAAGCTTTCTTT.

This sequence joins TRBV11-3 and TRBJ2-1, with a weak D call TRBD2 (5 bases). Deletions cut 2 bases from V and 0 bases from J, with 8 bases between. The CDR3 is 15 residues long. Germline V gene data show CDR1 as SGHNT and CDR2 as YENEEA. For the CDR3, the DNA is TGTGCCAGCAGCTTAAGAGGGCGCTCCTACAATGAGCAGTTCTTC. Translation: CASSLRGRSYNEQFF.

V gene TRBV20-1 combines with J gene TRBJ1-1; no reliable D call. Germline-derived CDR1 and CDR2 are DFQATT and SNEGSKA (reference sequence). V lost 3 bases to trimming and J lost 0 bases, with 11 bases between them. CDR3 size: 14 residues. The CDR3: CSASFSLVNTEAFF. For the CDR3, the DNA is TGCAGTGCTAGTTTTTCGTTGGTGAACACTGAAGCTTTCTTT.

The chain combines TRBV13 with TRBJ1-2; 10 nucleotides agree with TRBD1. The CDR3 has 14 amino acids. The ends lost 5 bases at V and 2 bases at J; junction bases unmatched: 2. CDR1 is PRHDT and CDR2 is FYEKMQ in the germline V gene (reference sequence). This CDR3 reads CASSPGQGNYGYTF. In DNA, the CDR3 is TGTGCCAGCAGCCCGGGACAGGGGAACTATGGCTACACCTTC.

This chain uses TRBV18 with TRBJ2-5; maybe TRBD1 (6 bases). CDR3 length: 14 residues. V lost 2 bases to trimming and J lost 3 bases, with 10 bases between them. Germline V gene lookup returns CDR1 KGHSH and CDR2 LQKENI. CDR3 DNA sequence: TGTGCCAGCTCACCAGGGACAACTAAAGAGACCCAGTACTTC. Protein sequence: CASSPGTTKETQYF.

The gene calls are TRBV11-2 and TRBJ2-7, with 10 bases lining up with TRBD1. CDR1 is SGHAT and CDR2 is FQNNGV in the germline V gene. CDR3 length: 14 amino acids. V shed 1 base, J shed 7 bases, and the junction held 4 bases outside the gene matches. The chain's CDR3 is CASSLVGTGDEQYF. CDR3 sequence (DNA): TGTGCCAGCAGCTTAGTCGGGACAGGGGATGAGCAGTACTTC.

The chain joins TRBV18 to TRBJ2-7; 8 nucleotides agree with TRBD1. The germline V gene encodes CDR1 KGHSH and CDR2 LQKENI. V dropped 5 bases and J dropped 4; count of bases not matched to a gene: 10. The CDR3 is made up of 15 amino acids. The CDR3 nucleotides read TGTGCCAGCTCATCCCGGGCAGGGGGCACATACGAGCAGTACTTC. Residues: CASSSRAGGTYEQYF. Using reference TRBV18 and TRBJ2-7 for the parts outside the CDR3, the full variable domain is NAGVMQNPRHLVRRRGQEARLRCSPMKGHSHVYWYRQLPEEGLKFMVYLQKENIIDESGMPKERFSAEFPKEGPSILRIQQVVRGDSAAYFCASSSRAGGTYEQYFGPGTRLTVT.

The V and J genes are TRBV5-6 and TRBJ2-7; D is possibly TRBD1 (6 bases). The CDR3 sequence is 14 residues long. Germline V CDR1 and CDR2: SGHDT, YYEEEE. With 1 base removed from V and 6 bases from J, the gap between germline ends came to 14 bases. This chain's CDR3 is CASSLSSGVAEQYF. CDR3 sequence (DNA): TGTGCCAGCAGCTTGTCGTCAGGGGTGGCCGAGCAGTACTTC.

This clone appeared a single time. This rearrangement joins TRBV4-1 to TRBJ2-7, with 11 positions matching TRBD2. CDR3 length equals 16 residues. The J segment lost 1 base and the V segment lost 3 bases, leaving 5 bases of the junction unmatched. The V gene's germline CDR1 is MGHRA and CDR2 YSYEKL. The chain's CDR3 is CASSHYLAGGSYEQYF. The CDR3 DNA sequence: TGCGCCAGCAGCCACTACCTAGCGGGGGGTTCCTACGAGCAGTACTTC.

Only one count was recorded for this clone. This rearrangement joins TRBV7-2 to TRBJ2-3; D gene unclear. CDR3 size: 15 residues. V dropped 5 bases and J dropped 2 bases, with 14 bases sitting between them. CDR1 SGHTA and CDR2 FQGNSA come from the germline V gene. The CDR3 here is CASSPLTTYTDTQYF. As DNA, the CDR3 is TGTGCCAGCAGCCCGCTGACCACGTACACAGATACGCAGTATTTT. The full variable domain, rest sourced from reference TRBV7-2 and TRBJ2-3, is GAGVSQSPSNKVTEKGKDVELRCDPISGHTALYWYRQSLGQGLEFLIYFQGNSAPDKSGLPSDRFSAERTGGSVSTLTIQRTQQEDSAVYLCASSPLTTYTDTQYFGPGTRLTVL.

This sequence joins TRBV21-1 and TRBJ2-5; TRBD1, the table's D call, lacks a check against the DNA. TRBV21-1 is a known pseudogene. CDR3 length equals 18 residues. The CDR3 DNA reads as TGTGCCAGCAGCAATTTCCCGGGACAGGGTGTCTACCAAGAGACCCAGTACTTC. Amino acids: CASSNFPGQGVYQETQYF.

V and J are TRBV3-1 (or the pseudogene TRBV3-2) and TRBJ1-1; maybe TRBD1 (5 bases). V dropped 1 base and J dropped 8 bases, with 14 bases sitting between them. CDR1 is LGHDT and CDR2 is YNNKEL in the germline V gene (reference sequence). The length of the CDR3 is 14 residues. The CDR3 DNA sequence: TGTGCCAGCAGCCAAGGGGGGGTTTACGGGGAAGCTTTCTTT. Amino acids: CASSQGGVYGEAFF.

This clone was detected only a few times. The CDR3 DNA follows: TGCGCCAGCAGCCAAGAGGGAGTGGTTAGCACAGATACGCAGTATTTT. It yields the protein CASSQEGVVSTDTQYF. V and J are TRBV4-1 and TRBJ2-3; D perhaps matches TRBD2 (5 bases). Trimming took 0 bases from V and 0 from J, leaving 10 bases between them. Germline lookup yields CDR1 MGHRA and CDR2 YSYEKL. The CDR3 consists of 16 residues.

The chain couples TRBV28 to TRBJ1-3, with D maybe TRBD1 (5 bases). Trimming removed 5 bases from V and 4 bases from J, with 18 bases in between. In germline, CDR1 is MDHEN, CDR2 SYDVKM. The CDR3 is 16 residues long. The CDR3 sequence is CASSLDGGWSGNTIYF. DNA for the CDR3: TGTGCCAGCAGTCTTGACGGGGGGTGGTCCGGAAACACCATATATTTT.

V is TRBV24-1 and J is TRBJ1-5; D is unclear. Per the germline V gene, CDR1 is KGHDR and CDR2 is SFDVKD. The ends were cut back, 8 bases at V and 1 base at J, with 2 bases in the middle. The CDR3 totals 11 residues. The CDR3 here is CATKSNQPQHF. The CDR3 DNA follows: TGTGCCACCAAGAGCAATCAGCCCCAGCATTTT.

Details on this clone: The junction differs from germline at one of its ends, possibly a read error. Here the CDR3 DNA reads TGTGCCAGCAGCTTAGATTCTGGGGGAGAGGCCCAGTACTTC. Translating it yields CASSLDSGGEAQYF. The rearrangement joins TRBV11-2 to TRBJ2-5, with D perhaps TRBD1 or TRBD2 (5 bases each). The CDR3 length is 14 residues. CDR1 is SGHAT, CDR2 FQNNGV, per germline.

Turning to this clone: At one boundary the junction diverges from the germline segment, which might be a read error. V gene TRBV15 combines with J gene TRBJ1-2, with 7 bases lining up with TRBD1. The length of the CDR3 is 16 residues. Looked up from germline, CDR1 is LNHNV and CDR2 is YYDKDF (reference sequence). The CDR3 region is CPTSRDGGQGGYGYTF. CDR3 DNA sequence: TGTCCCACCAGCAGAGACGGGGGGCAGGGGGGCTATGGCTACACCTTC. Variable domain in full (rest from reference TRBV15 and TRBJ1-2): DAMVIQNPRYQVTQFGKPVTLSCSQTLNHNVMYWYQQKSSQAPKLLFHYYDKDFNNEADTPDNFQSRRPNTSFCFLDIRSPGLGDTAMYLCPTSRDGGQGGYGYTFGSGTRLTVV.

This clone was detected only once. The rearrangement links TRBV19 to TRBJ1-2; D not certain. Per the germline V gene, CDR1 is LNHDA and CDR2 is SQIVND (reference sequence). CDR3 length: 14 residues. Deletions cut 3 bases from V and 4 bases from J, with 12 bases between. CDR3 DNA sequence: TGTGCCAGTAGTATGGTACGGCAGGTCTATGGCTACACCTTC. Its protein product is CASSMVRQVYGYTF.

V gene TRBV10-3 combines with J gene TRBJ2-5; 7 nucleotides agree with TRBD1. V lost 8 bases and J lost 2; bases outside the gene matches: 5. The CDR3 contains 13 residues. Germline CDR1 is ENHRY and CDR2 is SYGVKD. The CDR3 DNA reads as TGTGCCATCGGGGACAGAATACAAGAGACCCAGTACTTC. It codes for CAIGDRIQETQYF.

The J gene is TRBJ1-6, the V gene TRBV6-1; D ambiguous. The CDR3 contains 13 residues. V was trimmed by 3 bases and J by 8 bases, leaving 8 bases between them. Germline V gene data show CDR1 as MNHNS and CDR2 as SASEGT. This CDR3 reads CASSEKVDSPLHF. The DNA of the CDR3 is TGTGCCAGCAGTGAGAAGGTGGATTCACCCCTCCACTTT.

CDR3 coding DNA: TGCGCCAGCAGCTTGGTAGACGGGGAGCTGTTTTTT. The encoded protein is CASSLVDGELFF. The chain couples TRBV5-1 to TRBJ2-2; no reliable D call. The CDR3 contains 12 residues. Per germline, CDR1 SGHRS and CDR2 YFSETQ. V gave up 0 bases and J gave up 7 bases, with 4 bases separating them. The complete variable domain, with remaining parts taken from reference TRBV5-1 and TRBJ2-2, reads KAGVTQTPRYLIKTRGQQVTLSCSPISGHRSVSWYQQTPGQGLQFLFEYFSETQRNKGNFPGRFSGRQFSNSRSEMNVSTLELGDSALYLCASSLVDGELFFGEGSRLTVL.

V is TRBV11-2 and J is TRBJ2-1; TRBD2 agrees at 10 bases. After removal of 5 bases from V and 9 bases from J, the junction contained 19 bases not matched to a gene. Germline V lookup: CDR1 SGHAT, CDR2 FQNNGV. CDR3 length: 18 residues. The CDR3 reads CASSPRYPGASGSGEQFF. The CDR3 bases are TGTGCCAGCAGCCCGCGATATCCCGGGGCTAGCGGGAGCGGTGAGCAGTTCTTC.

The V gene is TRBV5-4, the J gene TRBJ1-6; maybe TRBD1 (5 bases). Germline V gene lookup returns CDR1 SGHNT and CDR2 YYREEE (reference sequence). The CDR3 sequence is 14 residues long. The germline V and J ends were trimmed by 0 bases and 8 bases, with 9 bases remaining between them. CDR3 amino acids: CASSLERGDSPLHF. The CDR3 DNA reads TGTGCCAGCAGCTTGGAAAGGGGTGATTCACCCCTCCACTTT.

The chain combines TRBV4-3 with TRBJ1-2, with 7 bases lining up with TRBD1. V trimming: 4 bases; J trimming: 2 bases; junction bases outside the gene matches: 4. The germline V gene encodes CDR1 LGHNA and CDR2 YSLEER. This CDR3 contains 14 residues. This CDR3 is CASSLRGQNYGYTF. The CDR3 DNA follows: TGCGCCAGCAGCCTAAGGGGGCAGAACTATGGCTACACCTTC.

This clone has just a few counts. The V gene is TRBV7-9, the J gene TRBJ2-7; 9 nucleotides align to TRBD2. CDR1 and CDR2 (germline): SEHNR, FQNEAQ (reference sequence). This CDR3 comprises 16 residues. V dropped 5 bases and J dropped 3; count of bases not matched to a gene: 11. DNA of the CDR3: TGTGCCAGCAGCCCATACAGCGGGAGGCCTGACTACGAGCAGTACTTC. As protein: CASSPYSGRPDYEQYF.

CDR3 DNA: TGTGCCAGTAGTATGACAGGGGCGGACACTGAAGCTTTCTTT. Its translation is CASSMTGADTEAFF. The chain employs TRBV19 and TRBJ1-1, with 8 nucleotides matching TRBD1. V lost 3 bases to trimming and J lost 3 bases; unmatched junction nucleotides: 3. This CDR3 is built from 14 residues. Germline CDR1 LNHDA, CDR2 SQIVND (reference sequence).

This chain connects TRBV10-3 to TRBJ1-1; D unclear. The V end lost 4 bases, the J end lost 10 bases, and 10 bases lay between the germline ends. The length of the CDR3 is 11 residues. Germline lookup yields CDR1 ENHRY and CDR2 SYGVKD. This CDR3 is CAISGLKGAFF. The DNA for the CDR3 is TGTGCCATCAGTGGACTTAAGGGAGCTTTCTTT.

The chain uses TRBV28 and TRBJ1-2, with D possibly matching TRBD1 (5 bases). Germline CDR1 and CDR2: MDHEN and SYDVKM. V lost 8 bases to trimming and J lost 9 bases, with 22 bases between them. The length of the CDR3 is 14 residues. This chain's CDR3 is CASQALGTEQRYTF. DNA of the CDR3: TGTGCCAGCCAAGCGCTCGGGACGGAACAGCGCTACACCTTC.